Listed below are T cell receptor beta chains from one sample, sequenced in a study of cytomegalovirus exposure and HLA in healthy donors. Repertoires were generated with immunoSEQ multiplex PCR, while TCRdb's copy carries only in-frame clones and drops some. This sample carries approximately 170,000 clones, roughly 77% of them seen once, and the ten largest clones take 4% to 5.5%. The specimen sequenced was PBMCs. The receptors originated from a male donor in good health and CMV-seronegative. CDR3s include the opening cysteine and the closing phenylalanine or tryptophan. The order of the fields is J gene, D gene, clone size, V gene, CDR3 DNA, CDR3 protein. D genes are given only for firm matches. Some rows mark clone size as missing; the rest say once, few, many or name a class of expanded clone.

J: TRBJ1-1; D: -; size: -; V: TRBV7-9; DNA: TGTGCCAGCAGCCCTAGCGGTCGGGGGGTGAGAACTGAAGCTTTCTTT; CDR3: CASSPSGRGVRTEAFF
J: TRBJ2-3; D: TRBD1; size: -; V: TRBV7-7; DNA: TGTGCCAGCAGCTTACGGACAGGGAAGGACAAAGATACGCAGTATTTT; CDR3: CASSLRTGKDKDTQYF
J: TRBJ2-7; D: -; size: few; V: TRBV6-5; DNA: TGTGCCAGCACTGGACAGAGCTACGAGCAGTACTTC; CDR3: CASTGQSYEQYF
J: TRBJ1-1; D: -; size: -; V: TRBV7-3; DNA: TGTGCCAGCAGCTTTTCAGGGGCCGACACTGAAGCTTTCTTT; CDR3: CASSFSGADTEAFF
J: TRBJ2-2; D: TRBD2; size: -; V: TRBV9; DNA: TGTGCCAGCAGCGTAGGCGGGGGATTGAACACCGGGGAGCTGTTTTTT; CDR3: CASSVGGGLNTGELFF
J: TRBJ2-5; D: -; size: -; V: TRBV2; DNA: TGTGCCAGTGGGACACGCCAAGAGACCCAGTACTTC; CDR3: CASGTRQETQYF
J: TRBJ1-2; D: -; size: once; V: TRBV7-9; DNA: TGTGCCAGCAGCATATGGACAGCCTCCTATGGCTACACCTTC; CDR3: CASSIWTASYGYTF
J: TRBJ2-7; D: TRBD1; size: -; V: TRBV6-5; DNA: TGTGCCAGCAGTTCAAACAGGGGGGCCTCCTACGAGCAGTACTTC; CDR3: CASSSNRGASYEQYF
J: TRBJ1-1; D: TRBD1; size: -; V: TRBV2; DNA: TGTGCCAGCAGTTCCCGACGACAGGGGGATGAAGCTTTCTTT; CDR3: CASSSRRQGDEAFF
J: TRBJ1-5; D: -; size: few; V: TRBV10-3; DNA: TGTGCCATCAGTGCCCAGGGGAACCCCAATCAGCCCCAGCATTTT; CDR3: CAISAQGNPNQPQHF
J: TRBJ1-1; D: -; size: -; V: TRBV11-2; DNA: TGTGCCAGCAGCATAATGGCGGGGAACACTGAAGCTTTCTTT; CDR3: CASSIMAGNTEAFF
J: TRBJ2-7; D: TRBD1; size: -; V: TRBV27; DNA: TGTGCCAGCCGACCGGGACAGGCCTACGAGCAGTACTTC; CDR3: CASRPGQAYEQYF
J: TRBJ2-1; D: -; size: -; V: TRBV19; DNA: TGTGCCAGTAGTATAGACGGAGGTGAGCAGTTCTTC; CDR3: CASSIDGGEQFF
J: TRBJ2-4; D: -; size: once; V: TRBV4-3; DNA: TGCGCCAGCAGCCAAGATCCTTGGACAGAAGCCAAAAACATTCAGTACTTC; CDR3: CASSQDPWTEAKNIQYF
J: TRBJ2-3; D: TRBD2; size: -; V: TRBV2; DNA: TGTGCCAGCAGTGGAGCGGGGGGGCGCACAGATACGCAGTATTTT; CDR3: CASSGAGGRTDTQYF
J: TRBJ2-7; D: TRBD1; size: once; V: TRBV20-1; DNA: TGCAGTCCTCACAGGGGGGACGAGCAGTACTTC; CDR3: CSPHRGDEQYF
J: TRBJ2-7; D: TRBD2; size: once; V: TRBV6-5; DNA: TGTGCCAGCAGTCAAGGACTAGTCCTCTCCTACGAGCAGTACTTC; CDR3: CASSQGLVLSYEQYF
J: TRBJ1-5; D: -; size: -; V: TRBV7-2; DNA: TGCGACAACAGGGTAAGGGATCAGCCCCAGCATTTT; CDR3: CDNRVRDQPQHF
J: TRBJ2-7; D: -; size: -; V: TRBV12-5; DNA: TGTGCTAGTGGTTTGCATAGCTACGAGCAGTACTTC; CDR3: CASGLHSYEQYF
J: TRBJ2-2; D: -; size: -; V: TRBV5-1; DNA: TGCGCCAGCAGCTTGGGTCCAAACACCGGGGAGCTGTTTTTT; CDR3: CASSLGPNTGELFF
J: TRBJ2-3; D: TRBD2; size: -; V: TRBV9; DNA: TGTGCCAGCAGCGTAGGAGGAGAGCGGGGGGGTTCAGATACGCAGTATTTT; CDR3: CASSVGGERGGSDTQYF
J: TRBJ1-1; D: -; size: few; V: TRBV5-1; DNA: TGCGCCAGCAGCAGGGAGGGGAACACTGAAGCTTTCTTT; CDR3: CASSREGNTEAFF
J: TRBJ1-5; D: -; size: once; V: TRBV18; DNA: TGTGCCAGCTCACCTGACACCTATAGCAATCAGCCCCAGCATTTT; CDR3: CASSPDTYSNQPQHF
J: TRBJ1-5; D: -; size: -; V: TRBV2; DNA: TGTGCCAGCAGAAGAGAGAGGGAAGGGAATCAGCCCCAGCATTTT; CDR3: CASRREREGNQPQHF
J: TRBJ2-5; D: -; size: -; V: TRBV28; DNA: TGTGCCAGCAGTTGGGACATTCAAGAGACCCAGTACTTC; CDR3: CASSWDIQETQYF
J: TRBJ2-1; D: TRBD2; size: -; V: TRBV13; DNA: TGTGCCAGCAGCTTAGATACTAGCGGGACCAATGAGCAGTTCTTC; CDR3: CASSLDTSGTNEQFF
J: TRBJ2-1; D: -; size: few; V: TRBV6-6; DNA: TGTGCCAGCAGCGTCACAGGGGGGGATTGGGAGCAGTTCTTC; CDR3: CASSVTGGDWEQFF
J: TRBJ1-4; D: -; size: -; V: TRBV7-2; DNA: TGTGCCAGCAACGACCCGGACAGTGGGGAAAAACTGTTTTTT; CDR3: CASNDPDSGEKLFF
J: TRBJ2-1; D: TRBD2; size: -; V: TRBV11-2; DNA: TGTGCCAGCAGCTTAGATGATCTCCTAGCGGGAGTGGATGAGCAGTTCTTC; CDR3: CASSLDDLLAGVDEQFF
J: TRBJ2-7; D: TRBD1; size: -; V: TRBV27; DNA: TGTGCCAGCAGTTTGGGACAGAACCCGTACGAGCAGTACTTC; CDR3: CASSLGQNPYEQYF
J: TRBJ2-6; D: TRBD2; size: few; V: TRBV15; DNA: TGTGCCACCAGCCCGGGGGGGGCTGGGGCCAACGTCCTGACTTTC; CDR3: CATSPGGAGANVLTF